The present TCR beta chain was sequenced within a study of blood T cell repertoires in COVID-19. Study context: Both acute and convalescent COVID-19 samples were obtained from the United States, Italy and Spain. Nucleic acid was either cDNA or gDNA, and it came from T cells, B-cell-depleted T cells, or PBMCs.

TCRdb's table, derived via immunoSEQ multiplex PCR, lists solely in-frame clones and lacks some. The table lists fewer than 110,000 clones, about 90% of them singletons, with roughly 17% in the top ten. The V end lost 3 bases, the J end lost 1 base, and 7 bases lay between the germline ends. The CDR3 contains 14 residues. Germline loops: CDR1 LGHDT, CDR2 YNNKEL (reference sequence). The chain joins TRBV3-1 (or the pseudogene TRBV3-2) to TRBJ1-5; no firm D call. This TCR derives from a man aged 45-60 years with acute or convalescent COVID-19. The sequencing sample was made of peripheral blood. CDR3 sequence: CASSHGLSNQPQHF. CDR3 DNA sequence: TGTGCCAGCAGCCACGGACTGAGCAATCAGCCCCAGCATTTT.